These 28 T cell receptor beta chains were sequenced from one sample in a study of OX40 agonist ivuxolimab in advanced cancers. TCRdb keeps only in-frame clones here, not all; method: immunoSEQ multiplex PCR. The sample shows about 64,000 clones, approximately 90% of them seen only once. The source material was CD4+ or CD8+ T cells sorted from blood, sampled in a trial of the OX40 agonist ivuxolimab. These receptors all come from an adult with an advanced solid tumor such as melanoma, head and neck, liver or kidney cancer.

V and J are TRBV18 and TRBJ2-1; tentative D call: TRBD2 (5 bases). Germline-derived CDR1 and CDR2 are KGHSH and LQKENI. CDR3 length: 15 amino acids. The V gene lost 3 bases and the J gene lost 3 bases, with 12 bases spanning the gap. Here the CDR3 DNA reads TGTGCCAGCTCACCCCCCTCGGGATACTACAATGAGCAGTTCTTC. Its protein is CASSPPSGYYNEQFF.

This clone was observed a handful of times. The rearrangement joins TRBV7-9 to TRBJ2-7; possibly TRBD1 for D (6 bases). Trimming shortened V by 5 bases and J by 9 bases, and 17 bases separated the two germline ends. This CDR3 comprises 13 residues. Germline V gene sequence: CDR1 SEHNR, CDR2 FQNEAQ (reference sequence). As DNA, the CDR3 is TGTGCCAGCAGCATCGGACAGTCTGGCTTGCAGTACTTC. Translation: CASSIGQSGLQYF.

A single count supports this clone. This chain uses TRBV28 with TRBJ1-2; 11 bases map to TRBD1. V lost 5 bases and J lost 8; bases outside the gene matches: 4. The CDR3 length is 13 residues. CDR1 is MDHEN and CDR2 is SYDVKM in the germline V gene. The CDR3 loop reads CASSRTGGVGYTF. The CDR3, as DNA: TGTGCCAGCAGTCGGACAGGGGGCGTAGGCTACACCTTC.

The chain uses TRBV11-2 and TRBJ2-6, with a weak D call TRBD1 (6 bases). The CDR3 spans 15 residues. CDR1 and CDR2 from the germline V gene are SGHAT and FQNNGV. V was shortened by 6 bases and J by 1 base, with 10 bases between the two germline ends. The CDR3 region has the DNA TGTGCCAGCAGTCCACAGGGTTCTGGGGCCAACGTCCTGACTTTC. It specifies CASSPQGSGANVLTF. The entire variable domain, with the rest obtained from reference TRBV11-2 and TRBJ2-6, is as follows: EAGVAQSPRYKIIEKRQSVAFWCNPISGHATLYWYQQILGQGPKLLIQFQNNGVVDDSQLPKDRFSAERLKGVDSTLKIQPAKLEDSAVYLCASSPQGSGANVLTFGAGSRLTVL.

This chain connects TRBV7-2 to TRBJ1-1, with a possible D match to TRBD1 (6 bases). Germline V lookup: CDR1 SGHTA, CDR2 FQGNSA. The V gene lost 5 bases and the J gene lost 6 bases, with 10 bases spanning the gap. The CDR3 runs to 12 residues. The CDR3 DNA is TGTGCCAGCAGCCGAGGGACACCTGAAGCTTTCTTT. This sequence encodes CASSRGTPEAFF.

In its sample, this clone was seen once. In DNA form, the CDR3 reads TGCACCAGCAGCCAAAGGGAGACCCAGTACTTC. Translating gives CTSSQRETQYF. The chain combines TRBV1 with TRBJ2-5. TRBV1 is termed a pseudogene. This CDR3 has 11 residues.

This clone was found once. V gene TRBV15 combines with J gene TRBJ2-4; the D call may be TRBD1 or TRBD2 (6 bases each). The CDR3 length is 14 residues. Trimming took off 1 base at V and 9 bases at J, with 13 bases between the two ends. Germline V gives CDR1 LNHNV, CDR2 YYDKDF (reference sequence). For the CDR3, the DNA is TGTGCCACCAGCAGAGCCGGAGGGGGTACCATTCAGTACTTC. Its protein product is CATSRAGGGTIQYF.

This chain links TRBV6-1 with TRBJ2-7; D is unresolved. The germline CDR1 and CDR2 sequences are MNHNS and SASEGT. Trimming pared 10 bases from V and 4 bases from J, leaving 17 bases between. The CDR3 runs 13 residues. This chain's CDR3 is CATMDEKKYEQYF. CDR3 sequence (DNA): TGTGCCACCATGGACGAGAAAAAATACGAGCAGTACTTC.

The chain links TRBV9 to TRBJ2-5; D remains ambiguous. V lost 0 bases to trimming and J lost 1 base, with 4 bases between them. In germline, CDR1 is SGDLS, CDR2 YYNGEE. This CDR3 is built from 13 residues. CDR3 sequence: CASSVGLQETQYF. In DNA, the CDR3 is TGTGCCAGCAGCGTAGGACTCCAAGAGACCCAGTACTTC. The full variable domain, in which reference TRBV9 and TRBJ2-5 provide the parts outside the CDR3, is DSGVTQTPKHLITATGQRVTLRCSPRSGDLSVYWYQQSLDQGLQFLIQYYNGEERAKGNILERFSAQQFPDLHSELNLSSLELGDSALYFCASSVGLQETQYFGPGTRLLVL.

The chain links TRBV11-2 to TRBJ1-3, with no clear D. The CDR3 loop spans 15 amino acids. CDR1 SGHAT and CDR2 FQNNGV come from the germline V gene. Between the trimmed V and J ends, which lost 1 base and 3 bases, there was a span of 10 bases. CDR3 coding DNA: TGTGCCAGCAGCTTAGGTGTAAGTGGTGGAAACACCATATATTTT. It translates to CASSLGVSGGNTIYF.

The CDR3 nucleotides read TGTGCCAGCAGTTTATACAGGGGGCGGGCCACTGAAGCTTTCTTT. Amino acids: CASSLYRGRATEAFF. The rearrangement joins TRBV28 to TRBJ1-1, with 9 bases fitting TRBD1. The CDR3 totals 15 residues. Germline V gene lookup returns CDR1 MDHEN and CDR2 SYDVKM. The trim removed 1 base at V and 4 bases at J, leaving 4 bases unmatched.

The sample holds a few counts of this clone. The chain is built from TRBV11-3 and TRBJ1-1; D may be TRBD1 (6 bases). Trimming stripped 5 bases from V and 5 bases from J, with 12 bases between. The CDR3 has 13 residues. Per the germline V gene, CDR1 is SGHNT and CDR2 is YENEEA. The CDR3 DNA reads as TGTGCCAGCAGCCAGGGACACCGGACTGAAGCTTTCTTT. Amino acids: CASSQGHRTEAFF. Combining the CDR3 with reference TRBV11-3 and TRBJ1-1 gives the whole variable domain EAGVVQSPRYKIIEKKQPVAFWCNPISGHNTLYWYLQNLGQGPELLIRYENEEAVDDSQLPKDRFSAERLKGVDSTLKIQPAELGDSAVYLCASSQGHRTEAFFGQGTRLTVV.

The chain carries TRBV4-1 and TRBJ2-5, with unresolved D. CDR1 MGHRA and CDR2 YSYEKL come from the germline V gene. V gave up 1 base and J gave up 4 bases, with 10 bases separating them. CDR3 length equals 14 residues. The DNA for the CDR3 is TGCGCCAGCAGCCAAGTCTTGGCGTTAGAGACCCAGTACTTC. Its translation is CASSQVLALETQYF.

This clone has just one count. J is TRBJ2-5 and V is TRBV6-1, with D perhaps matching TRBD2 (7 bases). Trimming pared 6 bases from V and 4 bases from J, leaving 15 bases between. The CDR3 loop spans 14 amino acids. Germline V CDR1 and CDR2: MNHNS, SASEGT. CDR3 region: CASRGGAGVETQYF. DNA for the CDR3: TGTGCCAGCAGGGGGGGGGCAGGGGTAGAGACCCAGTACTTC.

In this sample, this clone turned up a few times. This chain links TRBV5-5 with TRBJ2-7; unclear D gene. From germline, CDR1 is SGHKS and CDR2 YYEKEE (reference sequence). This CDR3 is 14 amino acids long. Between the trimmed V and J ends, which lost 4 bases and 6 bases, there was a span of 17 bases. The CDR3 sequence: CASSLGEAIREQYF. DNA of the CDR3: TGTGCCAGCAGCCTTGGTGAGGCTATCCGCGAGCAGTACTTC.

The chain is built from TRBV10-3 and TRBJ1-1; D is undetermined. Germline V CDR1 and CDR2: ENHRY, SYGVKD. The V end lost 2 bases, the J end lost 1 base, and 8 bases lay between the germline ends. The CDR3 runs to 14 residues. CDR3: CAISEARRNTEAFF. Written as DNA, the CDR3 is TGTGCCATCAGTGAGGCCAGAAGGAACACTGAAGCTTTCTTT.

The rearrangement uses TRBV7-3 and TRBJ1-1; TRBD1 matches 7 bases. Per germline, CDR1 SGHTA and CDR2 FQGTGA. The length of the CDR3 is 15 residues. The V segment lost 2 bases and the J segment 3 bases; nucleotides outside the gene matches: 6. The CDR3 here is CASSLEKGAYTEAFF. The DNA of the CDR3 is TGTGCCAGCAGCTTAGAGAAGGGGGCGTACACTGAAGCTTTCTTT.

This clone was counted once. This sequence joins TRBV18 and TRBJ2-5; maybe TRBD1 (6 bases). This CDR3 is 13 amino acids long. V lost 3 bases, J lost 3 bases, and 8 bases lay in between. Germline values: CDR1 KGHSH, CDR2 LQKENI. CDR3 coding DNA: TGTGCCAGCTCACCGCCAGGGGAAGAGACCCAGTACTTC. Translating gives CASSPPGEETQYF.

This chain joins TRBV6-1 and TRBJ2-3; TRBD2 agrees at 7 bases. This CDR3 spans 14 amino acids. V gave up 4 bases and J gave up 5 bases; unmatched junction bases: 6. Germline assignment: CDR1 MNHNS and CDR2 SASEGT. Here the CDR3 reads CASSGAGVGDTQYF. In DNA form, the CDR3 reads TGTGCCAGCAGTGGGGCGGGAGTGGGAGATACGCAGTATTTT.

This clone occurred a few times. V is TRBV20-1 and J is TRBJ1-2; 7 bases are shared with TRBD1. The CDR3 loop spans 11 amino acids. Germline CDR1 and CDR2: DFQATT and SNEGSKA (reference sequence). Trimming removed 4 bases from V and 4 bases from J; junction bases left unmatched: 0. CDR3 in DNA: TGCAGTGCTACAGGGGGCTATGGCTACACCTTC. It is translated as CSATGGYGYTF.

Note on this clone: This sample includes further DNA sequences coding for the same CDR3. This rearrangement joins TRBV11-2 to TRBJ2-5; a possible D gene is TRBD2 (6 bases). Germline CDR1 SGHAT, CDR2 FQNNGV. V lost 3 bases and J lost 2, with 10 bases in between. This CDR3 comprises 14 residues. The chain's CDR3 is CASSLAGGQETQYF. The CDR3 bases are TGTGCCAGCAGCTTGGCTGGGGGGCAAGAGACCCAGTACTTC.

In nucleotides, the CDR3 is TGTGCCAGCTCACCAAACCCCAGCGTTGGGGGCACTGAAGCTTTCTTT. It specifies CASSPNPSVGGTEAFF. The chain links TRBV18 to TRBJ1-1; a possible D gene is TRBD1 (5 bases). Trimming took off 2 bases at V and 4 bases at J, with 17 bases between the two ends. Germline loops: CDR1 KGHSH, CDR2 LQKENI. The CDR3 is made up of 16 amino acids.

This clone was recorded many times. This rearrangement joins TRBV5-4 to TRBJ1-1; 7 bases are a match to TRBD1. From germline, CDR1 is SGHNT and CDR2 YYREEE (reference sequence). Trimming at V came to 4 bases and at J to 7 bases, leaving 7 bases not matched to a gene. This CDR3 is built from 13 residues. CDR3 nucleotides: TGTGCCAGCAGCCCACGGACAGGCGGTGAAGCTTTCTTT. Translation: CASSPRTGGEAFF.

This chain joins TRBV9 and TRBJ2-1, with 9 bases identical to TRBD1. Germline lookup yields CDR1 SGDLS and CDR2 YYNGEE. V was clipped by 4 bases and J by 12 bases; unmatched bases: 8. The length of the CDR3 is 13 residues. In nucleotides, the CDR3 is TGTGCCAGCAGCCCGGGACAGGGTTTGGGGCAGTTCTTC. It codes for CASSPGQGLGQFF. Full variable domain (rest looked up from reference TRBV9 and TRBJ2-1): DSGVTQTPKHLITATGQRVTLRCSPRSGDLSVYWYQQSLDQGLQFLIQYYNGEERAKGNILERFSAQQFPDLHSELNLSSLELGDSALYFCASSPGQGLGQFFGPGTRLTVL.

The chain employs TRBV19 and TRBJ1-5, with 12 nucleotides matching TRBD1. The V and J ends lost 9 bases and 6 bases, in that order; junction bases with no gene match: 6. There are 14 residues in the CDR3. Germline V gene sequence: CDR1 LNHDA, CDR2 SQIVND (reference sequence). As DNA, the CDR3 is TGTGCCAGCTCCGGGACAGGGGGCACTCAGCCCCAGCATTTT. Translating gives CASSGTGGTQPQHF. The full variable domain, rest sourced from reference TRBV19 and TRBJ1-5, is DGGITQSPKYLFRKEGQNVTLSCEQNLNHDAMYWYRQDPGQGLRLIYYSQIVNDFQKGDIAEGYSVSREKKESFPLTVTSAQKNPTAFYLCASSGTGGTQPQHFGDGTRLSIL.

This clone was seen only once. The V and J genes are TRBV10-3 and TRBJ1-2; TRBD1 is a possible D gene (6 bases). From germline, CDR1 is ENHRY and CDR2 SYGVKD. Trimming cost V 10 bases and J 8 bases, with 29 bases left between them. CDR3 length equals 16 residues. For the CDR3, the DNA is TGTGCCAGCTATTCGAACACGGGGGGCAACTCCTGGGGCTACACCTTC. Its protein product is CASYSNTGGNSWGYTF.

In DNA, the CDR3 is TGTGCCAGCCGGGACCTCTTTGAGCAGTACTTC. It yields the protein CASRDLFEQYF. The rearrangement uses TRBV28 and TRBJ2-7, with D perhaps TRBD1 or TRBD2 (5 bases each). Per germline, CDR1 MDHEN and CDR2 SYDVKM. V gave up 8 bases and J gave up 7 bases, with 12 bases separating them. The CDR3 loop spans 11 amino acids.

The V call is TRBV11-2, the J call TRBJ2-3; a weak D match, TRBD2 (7 bases). CDR3 length equals 16 residues. Between the trimmed V and J ends, which lost 4 bases and 6 bases, there was a span of 20 bases. Germline V CDR1 and CDR2: SGHAT, FQNNGV. The DNA of the CDR3 is TGTGCCAGCAGCTCAATCGGTTACGGGGGGCTGGATACGCAGTATTTT. It translates to CASSSIGYGGLDTQYF.